This passage covers 22 T cell receptor beta chains from one sample sequenced in a study of OX40 agonist ivuxolimab in advanced cancers. The assay was immunoSEQ multiplex PCR, and TCRdb's table has in-frame clones only and misses some. The sample holds 100,000 to 120,000 clones; about nine tenths are singletons and the top ten take approximately 0.29%. The specimen comprised CD4+ or CD8+ T cells sorted from blood, sampled in a trial of the OX40 agonist ivuxolimab. These receptors originate from an adult with an advanced solid tumor such as melanoma, head and neck, liver or kidney cancer.

This rearrangement joins TRBV11-2 to TRBJ2-1, with 7 bases aligning to TRBD2. The V gene end was trimmed by 1 base and the J gene end by 10 bases; junction bases not matched to a gene: 7. This CDR3 has 14 residues. Per the germline V gene, CDR1 is SGHAT and CDR2 is FQNNGV. The CDR3 protein is CASSLVLGTTEQFF. The CDR3 bases are TGTGCCAGCAGCTTAGTTTTAGGGACTACCGAGCAGTTCTTC.

This sequence joins TRBV4-2 and TRBJ1-6, with D possibly TRBD1 on 6 matching bases. CDR1 is LGHNA, CDR2 YNFKEQ, per germline. The CDR3 runs 13 residues. Trimming took 4 bases from V and 10 from J, leaving 11 bases between them. In nucleotides, the CDR3 is TGTGCCAGCAGCCGGACAGCTGACTCACCCCTCCACTTT. Its translation is CASSRTADSPLHF.

CDR3 nucleotide sequence: TGTGCCAGCAGCTTAAGAGGGAACACTGAAGCTTTCTTT. Translating gives CASSLRGNTEAFF. This sequence joins TRBV7-2 and TRBJ1-1; D unresolved. From germline, CDR1 is SGHTA and CDR2 FQGNSA. The CDR3 length is 13 residues. V was cut by 2 bases and J by 1 base, with 5 bases left in between.

The chain employs TRBV19 and TRBJ1-2; no definite D call. V was clipped by 5 bases and J by 8 bases, with 15 bases between them. The CDR3 sequence is 13 residues long. CDR1 and CDR2 (germline): LNHDA, SQIVND (reference sequence). For the CDR3, the DNA is TGTGCCAGTAGTGAGCACAATCGTGGCGGCTACACCTTC. Protein product: CASSEHNRGGYTF.

The gene calls are TRBV5-1 and TRBJ2-1, with D perhaps TRBD1 or TRBD2 (6 bases each). CDR1 and CDR2 from the germline V gene are SGHRS and YFSETQ. This CDR3 has 16 residues. V lost 2 bases and J 3 bases, leaving 15 bases between the germline ends. As DNA, the CDR3 is TGCGCCAGCAGCTTTCGCTCCGGGGGCAACTACAATGAGCAGTTCTTC. Translated, it gives CASSFRSGGNYNEQFF.

CDR3 in amino acids: CASSHSGQPDGLYNEQFF. In nucleotides, the CDR3 is TGTGCCAGCAGCCATTCTGGACAGCCCGACGGTCTCTACAATGAGCAGTTCTTC. This chain links TRBV7-9 with TRBJ2-1, with TRBD1 as a possible D gene (6 bases). V was trimmed by 5 bases and J by 3 bases, leaving 23 bases between them. The length of the CDR3 is 18 residues. The germline CDR1 and CDR2 sequences are SEHNR and FQNEAQ (reference sequence).

The CDR3 loop is CASRVSGDYEQYF. As DNA, the CDR3 is TGTGCCTCCCGCGTTAGCGGGGACTACGAGCAGTACTTC. The V and J genes are TRBV21-1 and TRBJ2-7; no check of the table's D call, TRBD2, against the DNA was made. TRBV21-1 has pseudogene status. The CDR3 runs to 13 residues.

The V call is TRBV5-1, the J call TRBJ1-1; maybe TRBD1 (6 bases). The ends were cut back, 7 bases at V and 4 bases at J, with 17 bases in the middle. CDR1 and CDR2 from the germline V gene are SGHRS and YFSETQ. This CDR3 comprises 14 residues. DNA of the CDR3: TGCGCCAGCTTCTCGGGGGCGGAGGGCACTGAAGCTTTCTTT. It yields the protein CASFSGAEGTEAFF.

The chain couples TRBV6-4 to TRBJ1-4; D may be TRBD1 (5 bases). Germline CDR1 and CDR2: MRHNA and SNTAGT. The CDR3 consists of 15 residues. Deletions cut 3 bases from V and 8 bases from J, with 16 bases between. The CDR3 DNA sequence: TGTGCCAGCAGTGAGGGACTTTCATCTGGAGAAAAACTGTTTTTT. Encoded protein: CASSEGLSSGEKLFF.

The chain is built from TRBV29-1 and TRBJ2-3; possibly TRBD1 for D (5 bases). The germline gives CDR1 SQVTM, CDR2 ANQGSEA. Deletions cut 3 bases from V and 4 bases from J, with 17 bases between. The CDR3 sequence is 15 residues long. CDR3: CSVELYRGRSDTQYF. CDR3 bases: TGCAGCGTTGAGTTGTATAGGGGAAGGTCAGATACGCAGTATTTT.

The chain combines TRBV25-1 with TRBJ2-7; TRBD2 aligns across 8 bases. In germline, CDR1 is MGHDK, CDR2 SYGVNS. With V trimmed by 5 bases and J by 3 bases, 9 bases remained unmatched. The length of the CDR3 is 15 residues. CDR3 nucleotides: TGTGCCAGCAGTCGGAGGGGACTAGAAGTCTACGAGCAGTACTTC. Residues: CASSRRGLEVYEQYF.

This CDR3 reads CASSRDRLTETQYF. DNA for the CDR3: TGCGCCAGCAGCCGAGACAGGCTGACAGAGACCCAGTACTTC. The chain joins TRBV4-3 to TRBJ2-5, with TRBD1 as a possible D gene (6 bases). Germline V lookup: CDR1 LGHNA, CDR2 YSLEER. Trimming removed 4 bases from V and 4 bases from J, with 13 bases in between. The CDR3 consists of 14 residues.

The V gene is TRBV7-8, the J gene TRBJ2-1; D perhaps matches TRBD2 (5 bases). The CDR3 is 14 amino acids. The germline gives CDR1 SGHVS, CDR2 FQNEAQ. V gave up 6 bases and J gave up 6 bases, with 15 bases separating them. The CDR3 region is CASRAGIISNEQFF. The CDR3 region has the DNA TGTGCCAGCAGGGCCGGGATAATCAGCAATGAGCAGTTCTTC.

CDR3 protein: CASNLAGVNEQFF. Here the CDR3 DNA reads TGCGCCAGCAACCTAGCGGGAGTCAATGAGCAGTTCTTC. The rearrangement uses TRBV5-1 and TRBJ2-1; 10 bases are shared with TRBD2. This CDR3 region has 13 residues. V gave up 6 bases and J gave up 6 bases; unmatched junction bases: 3. CDR1 SGHRS and CDR2 YFSETQ come from the germline V gene.

This chain connects TRBV6-1 to TRBJ1-2; 7 bases agree with TRBD1. Germline V gene sequence: CDR1 MNHNS, CDR2 SASEGT. The ends lost 11 bases at V and 2 bases at J; junction bases unmatched: 8. This CDR3 has 13 residues. The CDR3 DNA reads TGTGCCGGCACTAGGGGACAGAACTATGGCTACACCTTC. Its protein product is CAGTRGQNYGYTF.

The chain recombines TRBV18 with TRBJ2-7; a weak D match, TRBD1 (6 bases). Germline assignment: CDR1 KGHSH and CDR2 LQKENI. This CDR3 has 13 amino acids. The ends were cut back, 3 bases at V and 4 bases at J, with 10 bases in the middle. CDR3 DNA sequence: TGTGCCAGCTCACCTCGACAGGAATACGAGCAGTACTTC. Residues: CASSPRQEYEQYF.

The J gene is TRBJ2-2, the V gene TRBV7-3; D gene unclear. The germline V and J ends were trimmed by 2 bases and 1 base, with 5 bases remaining between them. This CDR3 spans 14 amino acids. Germline V gives CDR1 SGHTA, CDR2 FQGTGA. CDR3 DNA: TGTGCCAGCAGCTTAGTATGGAACACCGGGGAGCTGTTTTTT. Translation gives CASSLVWNTGELFF.

V usage is TRBV10-3 and J usage is TRBJ1-6, with D hard to call. V gave up 7 bases and J gave up 5 bases, with 9 bases separating them. The CDR3 is 13 residues long. Germline values: CDR1 ENHRY, CDR2 SYGVKD. The CDR3 region is CAITGGDNSPLHF. The DNA of the CDR3 is TGTGCCATCACTGGCGGGGATAATTCACCCCTCCACTTT.

The chain recombines TRBV28 with TRBJ2-4; no clear D gene. The V end was cut by 2 bases, the J end by 0 bases, with 14 bases between. CDR1 MDHEN and CDR2 SYDVKM come from the germline V gene. This CDR3 region has 17 residues. CDR3 in amino acids: CASSLHPTELAKNIQYF. As DNA, the CDR3 is TGTGCCAGCAGTTTACATCCTACAGAGTTAGCCAAAAACATTCAGTACTTC.

The rearrangement links TRBV18 to TRBJ2-7, with D possibly TRBD2 on 6 matching bases. CDR3 length: 16 amino acids. Trimming shortened V by 5 bases and J by 2 bases, and 19 bases separated the two germline ends. CDR1 is KGHSH, CDR2 LQKENI, per germline. CDR3 loop: CASSASGGKNPYEQYF. The CDR3 DNA reads as TGTGCCAGCTCAGCCAGCGGCGGGAAGAATCCCTACGAGCAGTACTTC.

V gene TRBV6-5 combines with J gene TRBJ2-7, with unresolved D. The CDR3 consists of 14 residues. Trimming stripped 6 bases from V and 1 base from J, with 13 bases between. Germline values: CDR1 MNHEY, CDR2 SVGAGI. The CDR3 DNA sequence: TGTGCCAGCAGCCAGCGCCCAGATTCCTACGAGCAGTACTTC. It codes for CASSQRPDSYEQYF.

The genes are TRBV6-6 and TRBJ1-3, with D possibly TRBD1 on 5 matching bases. The CDR3 covers 15 residues. The ends were cut back, 7 bases at V and 0 bases at J, with 13 bases in the middle. Germline V gene data show CDR1 as MNHNY and CDR2 as SVGAGI (reference sequence). The DNA for the CDR3 is TGTGCCAGCACCGCAGGGAGACACTCTGGAAACACCATATATTTT. It yields the protein CASTAGRHSGNTIYF.